What follows are 30 T cell receptor beta chains derived from one specimen sequenced in a study of T cell repertoires in cytomegalovirus infection. No cognate antigen is known for these TCRs. MiXCR, run by TCRdb on the reads, gives a single entry per CDR3 protein. Seen here are 830,000 or so distinct CDR3 sequences, approximately 32% observed once, and the top ten hold roughly 12%. Specimen: cultured CD8+ T cells from PBMCs, collected from culture after CMV antigen stimulation. Receptors originate from a human donor in good health (CMV status not recorded). Some clones in this sample may be carry-over from other donors' samples.

The table lists this clonotype with many counts. The chain has TRBV7-9 and TRBJ1-2; perhaps TRBD1 as D (5 bases). Germline V gene data show CDR1 as SEHNR and CDR2 as FQNEAQ (reference sequence). CDR3 size: 17 residues. Trimming cost V 5 bases and J 4 bases, with 23 bases left between them. CDR3 sequence (DNA): TGTGCCAGCAGCGGAGATTGGGAGGCCTCGAGGGGCTATGGCTACACCTTC. It is translated as CASSGDWEASRGYGYTF.

There are a few counts of this clonotype. The rearrangement links TRBV12-3 or TRBV12-4 to TRBJ2-5; D gene ambiguous. CDR3 size: 14 residues. Deletions cut 3 bases from V and 0 bases from J, with 8 bases between. The CDR3 region has the DNA TGTGCCAGCAGTTTCCAGCCAAACCAAGAGACCCAGTACTTC. This gives the protein CASSFQPNQETQYF.

This clonotype has a handful of counts. V is TRBV2 and J is TRBJ2-3; 12 positions match TRBD2. Germline values: CDR1 SNHLY, CDR2 FYNNEI. This CDR3 is 14 amino acids long. After removal of 6 bases from V and 7 bases from J, the junction contained 5 bases not matched to a gene. Written as DNA, the CDR3 is TGTGCCAGCAGGGCTAGCGGGGGGGCCAATACGCAGTATTTT. This gives the protein CASRASGGANTQYF.

J is TRBJ2-7 and V is TRBV5-1; 11 positions agree with TRBD1. This CDR3 comprises 14 residues. The ends lost 5 bases at V and 6 bases at J; junction bases unmatched: 7. Germline lookup yields CDR1 SGHRS and CDR2 YFSETQ. The chain's CDR3 is CASRPGQGDLEQYF. CDR3 DNA sequence: TGCGCCAGCAGACCGGGACAGGGGGATCTCGAGCAGTACTTC.

This clonotype was counted only a few times. The CDR3 DNA sequence: TGTGCCAGCAGTGATCCCTGGGCAGGGGGAGGCAATCAGCCCCAGCATTTT. The encoded protein is CASSDPWAGGGNQPQHF. The chain recombines TRBV6-1 with TRBJ1-5; 7 bases map to TRBD1. With 3 bases clipped from V and 2 bases from J, the junction kept 10 bases outside the gene matches. The length of the CDR3 is 17 residues. Germline CDR1 reads MNHNS; CDR2 reads SASEGT.

This clonotype was seen a handful of times. The chain recombines TRBV25-1 with TRBJ2-7; maybe TRBD1 (5 bases). Trimming cost V 6 bases and J 2 bases, with 11 bases left between them. This CDR3 is 13 amino acids long. Germline CDR1 reads MGHDK; CDR2 reads SYGVNS. The CDR3 nucleotides read TGTGCCAGCAGAGAGACAGCCACCTACGAGCAGTACTTC. Amino acids: CASRETATYEQYF.

With respect to this clonotype: A read error may be the cause here, since a much bigger clone is one base away. The V call is TRBV7-2, the J call TRBJ2-3, with D perhaps matching TRBD2 (7 bases). The germline V gene encodes CDR1 SGHTA and CDR2 FQGNSA. The V end was cut by 5 bases, the J end by 0 bases, with 15 bases between. The CDR3 is 16 amino acids. CDR3 protein: CASSVVRGGSTDTQYF. CDR3 nucleotides: TGTGCCAGCAGCGTAGTTAGGGGGGGAAGCACAGATACGCAGTATTTT.

This clonotype was observed at least ten times. The chain employs TRBV28 and TRBJ2-7, with D possibly being TRBD1 or TRBD2 (5 bases each). The CDR3 has 14 residues. Germline V CDR1 and CDR2: MDHEN, SYDVKM. V was shortened by 3 bases and J by 4 bases, with 13 bases between the two germline ends. In DNA, the CDR3 is TGTGCCAGCAGTTTTGAAGGGACGAGGTACGAGCAGTACGTC. Its protein product is CASSFEGTRYEQYV.

This chain connects TRBV27 to TRBJ2-7, with no clear D. Trimming left V 0 bases short and J 2 bases short, with 8 bases between. This CDR3 comprises 14 residues. CDR1 and CDR2 from the germline V gene are MNHEY and SMNVEV (reference sequence). CDR3 in DNA: TGTGCCAGCAGTTTATCGTCGGATACCTACGAGCAGTACGTC. Translation gives CASSLSSDTYEQYV.

This clonotype was counted between two and nine times. The chain carries TRBV19 and TRBJ1-5; 7 bases match TRBD1. This CDR3 region has 17 residues. CDR1 LNHDA and CDR2 SQIVND come from the germline V gene (reference sequence). V lost 2 bases to trimming and J lost 2 bases; unmatched junction nucleotides: 9. The CDR3 sequence: CASSIRQGGAGNQPQHF. Here the CDR3 DNA reads TGTGCCAGTAGTATAAGGCAGGGGGGGGCTGGCAATCAGCCCCAGCATTTT.

The chain carries TRBV27 and TRBJ1-1, with 9 bases that match TRBD1. V lost 7 bases and J lost 0; bases outside the gene matches: 3. The length of the CDR3 is 14 residues. CDR1 is MNHEY, CDR2 SMNVEV, per germline (reference sequence). The CDR3 DNA reads TGTGCCAGCAATCACAGGGGGCTGAACACTGAAGCTTTCTTT. This translates into CASNHRGLNTEAFF.

The genes are TRBV27 and TRBJ1-1; D is unresolved. Germline V gene data show CDR1 as MNHEY and CDR2 as SMNVEV (reference sequence). V gave up 8 bases and J gave up 8 bases, with 12 bases separating them. This CDR3 is 11 amino acids long. The CDR3 bases are TGTGCCAGCGGAATCGGACGGGAAGCTTTCTTT. It encodes CASGIGREAFF.

This clonotype was seen a few times. This chain links TRBV6-5 with TRBJ2-2; D unresolved. This CDR3 has 14 residues. Germline loops: CDR1 MNHEY, CDR2 SVGAGI. V was clipped by 2 bases and J by 3 bases, with 7 bases between them. The CDR3 DNA reads as TGTGCCAGCAGTTACGGAGTTTACACCGGGGAGCTGTTTTTT. Its protein is CASSYGVYTGELFF.

The chain links TRBV4-1 to TRBJ2-7; 8 bases align to TRBD1. Unmatched junction bases numbered 1, after V lost 3 bases and J lost 0 bases. CDR3 length: 14 residues. Germline values: CDR1 MGHRA, CDR2 YSYEKL. The chain's CDR3 is CASSHGQGSYEQYV. In DNA, the CDR3 is TGCGCCAGCAGCCACGGACAGGGCTCCTACGAGCAGTACGTC.

V is TRBV11-3 and J is TRBJ2-1; D assignment may be TRBD1 or TRBD2 (5 bases each). This CDR3 has 18 amino acids. CDR1 and CDR2 from the germline V gene are SGHNT and YENEEA. V lost 1 base to trimming and J lost 0 bases, with 16 bases between them. CDR3 coding DNA: TGTGCCAGCAGCTTAGGATTCGGGGACCCTGGCTCCTACAATGAGCAGTTCTTC. Translation gives CASSLGFGDPGSYNEQFF.

As concerns this clonotype: Mismatch with germline at one junction end may stem from a read error. This chain links TRBV27 with TRBJ1-4; 8 bases match TRBD1. Germline V gene sequence: CDR1 MNHEY, CDR2 SMNVEV (reference sequence). This CDR3 has 16 amino acids. The CDR3 nucleotides read TGTGCCAGCATTTTACGTGTAGGGACAGGTCATGAAAAACTGTTTTTT. Protein: CASILRVGTGHEKLFF.

The rearrangement joins TRBV2 to TRBJ1-1, with 7 bases identical to TRBD1. The germline gives CDR1 SNHLY, CDR2 FYNNEI. This CDR3 has 14 amino acids. J was trimmed by 1 base and V by 2 bases; bases with no gene match: 1. CDR3 nucleotides: TGTGCCAGCAGTGAATACAGGGGGAACACTGAAGCTTTCTTT. It translates to CASSEYRGNTEAFF.

This clonotype has a handful of counts. The chain carries TRBV12-3 or TRBV12-4 and TRBJ1-2, with a possible D match to TRBD1 (5 bases). V was shortened by 5 bases and J by 8 bases, with 15 bases between the two germline ends. This CDR3 contains 13 residues. The CDR3 reads CASSLPTGMGYTF. CDR3 DNA sequence: TGTGCCAGCAGTCTCCCTACAGGAATGGGCTACACCTTC.

This clonotype has a handful of counts. The chain is built from TRBV28 and TRBJ2-3; D gene uncertain. The CDR3 runs to 14 residues. Germline V gives CDR1 MDHEN, CDR2 SYDVKM. V was clipped by 5 bases and J by 2 bases, with 11 bases between them. CDR3 bases: TGTGCCAGCAGTCCCGACACTGCCACAGATACGCAGTATTTT. This gives the protein CASSPDTATDTQYF.

In this sample, this clonotype is medium-sized (0.01 to 0.1%). The chain is built from TRBV7-8 and TRBJ2-3, with D maybe TRBD2 (7 bases). V lost 6 bases and J 4 bases, leaving 26 bases between the germline ends. The length of the CDR3 is 18 residues. CDR1 is SGHVS, CDR2 FQNEAQ, per germline. CDR3 residues: CASSLSPWTQGGPDTQYF. The CDR3, as DNA: TGTGCCAGCAGTTTAAGCCCCTGGACACAGGGAGGGCCAGATACGCAGTATTTT. The variable domain in full, with the rest retrieved from reference TRBV7-8 and TRBJ2-3, is GAGVSQSPRYKVAKRGQDVALRCDPISGHVSLFWYQQALGQGPEFLTYFQNEAQLDKSGLPSDRFFAERPEGSVSTLKIQRTQQEDSAVYLCASSLSPWTQGGPDTQYFGPGTRLTVL.

The V call is TRBV12-3 or TRBV12-4, the J call TRBJ2-2; D gene ambiguous. V was cut by 7 bases and J by 6 bases, with 9 bases left in between. The CDR3 contains 12 residues. The CDR3 sequence is CASTAGSGELFF. CDR3 DNA: TGTGCCAGCACCGCCGGGTCCGGGGAGCTGTTTTTT.

This chain uses TRBV13 with TRBJ2-7; TRBD1 matches 7 bases. Trimming cost V 5 bases and J 5 bases; bases outside gene matches: 12. CDR1 is PRHDT and CDR2 is FYEKMQ in the germline V gene (reference sequence). The CDR3 loop spans 15 amino acids. CDR3: CASSAWDSSLDEQYF. For the CDR3, the DNA is TGTGCCAGCAGCGCCTGGGACAGTAGCCTCGACGAGCAGTACTTC.

This clonotype was detected many times. The rearrangement links TRBV7-2 to TRBJ1-5, with D possibly matching TRBD1 (5 bases). V shed 1 base and J shed 8 bases, with 15 bases lying between them. Germline V lookup: CDR1 SGHTA, CDR2 FQGNSA. This CDR3 is built from 15 residues. The CDR3: CASSLGRRGKEPQHF. CDR3 nucleotides: TGTGCCAGCAGCTTAGGTCGCCGGGGGAAGGAGCCCCAGCATTTT.

The chain couples TRBV4-1 to TRBJ1-5, with TRBD1 as a possible D gene (5 bases). This CDR3 contains 15 residues. V lost 4 bases, J lost 2 bases, and 12 bases lay in between. Germline V gene data show CDR1 as MGHRA and CDR2 as YSYEKL. The CDR3 sequence is CASSRQSGGNQPQHF. In nucleotides, the CDR3 is TGCGCCAGCAGCCGACAGAGCGGAGGCAATCAGCCCCAGCATTTT.

This clonotype was seen a handful of times. The V call is TRBV7-9, the J call TRBJ2-7; tentatively, D is TRBD1 (6 bases). In germline, CDR1 is SEHNR, CDR2 FQNEAQ (reference sequence). The CDR3 is 13 residues long. The ends were cut back, 7 bases at V and 3 bases at J, with 13 bases in the middle. CDR3 loop: CASTGQMIYEQYF. CDR3 bases: TGTGCCAGCACCGGACAGATGATCTACGAGCAGTACTTC.

Remarks on this clonotype: Its ends do not fully match the called genes, so a read error is possible. V gene TRBV20-1 combines with J gene TRBJ1-2; D perhaps matches TRBD1 (5 bases). Per germline, CDR1 DFQATT and CDR2 SNEGSKA (reference sequence). The CDR3 totals 13 residues. The DNA of the CDR3 is TGCAGTGCCAGAGGGGCCTCCAACTATGGCTACACCTTC. Its protein is CSARGASNYGYTF.

This rearrangement joins TRBV11-2 to TRBJ1-3; tentatively, D is TRBD1 (5 bases). V was clipped by 3 bases and J by 0 bases, with 18 bases between them. Germline loops: CDR1 SGHAT, CDR2 FQNNGV. The CDR3 is 18 amino acids. CDR3 sequence: CASSFVMGGVLSGNTIYF. Here the CDR3 DNA reads TGTGCCAGCAGCTTCGTTATGGGGGGGGTCCTCTCTGGAAACACCATATATTTT. The variable domain in full, with the rest retrieved from reference TRBV11-2 and TRBJ1-3, is EAGVAQSPRYKIIEKRQSVAFWCNPISGHATLYWYQQILGQGPKLLIQFQNNGVVDDSQLPKDRFSAERLKGVDSTLKIQPAKLEDSAVYLCASSFVMGGVLSGNTIYFGEGSWLTVV.

The V and J genes are TRBV27 and TRBJ1-4; possible D gene TRBD1, 5 bases. This CDR3 comprises 14 residues. Trimming shortened V by 0 bases and J by 3 bases, and 5 bases separated the two germline ends. Germline values: CDR1 MNHEY, CDR2 SMNVEV (reference sequence). In nucleotides, the CDR3 is TGTGCCAGCAGTTTATCAGGGGCTAATGAAAAACTGTTTTTT. It translates to CASSLSGANEKLFF.

This sequence joins TRBV6-6 and TRBJ2-7; D is perhaps TRBD1 (5 bases). The CDR3 spans 12 residues. The germline gives CDR1 MNHNY, CDR2 SVGAGI (reference sequence). The V end lost 0 bases, the J end lost 7 bases, and 7 bases lay between the germline ends. The CDR3 DNA follows: TGTGCCAGCAGTTACTCGACAGATGAGCAGTACTTC. Its protein is CASSYSTDEQYF.

The rearrangement uses TRBV27 and TRBJ2-7, with 9 bases aligning to TRBD2. The V gene end was trimmed by 2 bases and the J gene end by 3 bases; junction bases not matched to a gene: 5. The CDR3 is 15 residues long. From germline, CDR1 is MNHEY and CDR2 SMNVEV (reference sequence). The CDR3 DNA reads as TGTGCCAGCAGTTTAACCGGGACTAGCCTCTACGAGCAGTACTTC. It yields the protein CASSLTGTSLYEQYF.